Presented here are 20 T cell receptor beta chains from one specimen sequenced in a study of blood T cell repertoires in COVID-19. TCRdb's table, derived via immunoSEQ multiplex PCR, lists solely in-frame clones and lacks some. The sample has under 35,000 clones; around 83% are singletons. Input material: peripheral blood. Source of these receptors: a human donor in a cohort sampled during active COVID-19.

This clone was recorded only once. This rearrangement joins TRBV9 to TRBJ2-7, with TRBD2 identical over 8 bases. The CDR3 is 15 amino acids. V dropped 0 bases and J dropped 3; count of bases not matched to a gene: 5. Germline V gene data show CDR1 as SGDLS and CDR2 as YYNGEE. CDR3 loop: CASSVDGRGIYEQYF. The DNA of the CDR3 is TGTGCCAGCAGCGTAGACGGGAGGGGTATCTACGAGCAGTACTTC.

The CDR3 DNA reads TGTGCCAGCAGCTTGGTCATCCGGGACTACAATGAGCAGTTCTTC. Protein sequence: CASSLVIRDYNEQFF. This chain links TRBV5-5 with TRBJ2-1, with a weak D call TRBD2 (5 bases). V dropped 0 bases and J dropped 3 bases, with 10 bases sitting between them. This CDR3 has 15 amino acids. The germline gives CDR1 SGHKS, CDR2 YYEKEE (reference sequence).

This chain joins TRBV7-3 and TRBJ2-6; possible D gene TRBD2, 7 bases. The CDR3 is 17 residues long. V lost 5 bases and J lost 4, with 18 bases in between. The germline gives CDR1 SGHTA, CDR2 FQGTGA. The CDR3 loop is CASSPRAGAGGANVLTF. The CDR3 nucleotides read TGTGCCAGCAGCCCCAGGGCGGGGGCTGGAGGGGCCAACGTCCTGACTTTC. Full variable domain (missing parts from reference TRBV7-3 and TRBJ2-6): GAGVSQTPSNKVTEKGKYVELRCDPISGHTALYWYRQSLGQGPEFLIYFQGTGAADDSGLPNDRFFAVRPEGSVSTLKIQRTERGDSAVYLCASSPRAGAGGANVLTFGAGSRLTVL.

The chain combines TRBV4-2 with TRBJ2-1, with 11 bases aligning to TRBD2. V lost 2 bases, J lost 4 bases, and 4 bases stayed unmatched. CDR3 length: 16 residues. Germline V gene sequence: CDR1 LGHNA, CDR2 YNFKEQ. In nucleotides, the CDR3 is TGTGCCAGCAGCCAATCAACTAGCGGGGGATACAATGAGCAGTTCTTC. It yields the protein CASSQSTSGGYNEQFF.

The rearrangement uses TRBV7-6 and TRBJ1-3; no firm D call. CDR3 length: 16 amino acids. V gave up 5 bases and J gave up 4 bases, with 18 bases separating them. Germline loops: CDR1 SGHVS, CDR2 FNYEAQ. The CDR3 protein is CASSPSLGPGGNTIYF. CDR3 coding DNA: TGTGCCAGCAGCCCATCCCTGGGCCCGGGGGGAAACACCATATATTTT.

The CDR3 DNA is TGTGCCAGCGGACGACTAGCGGGAGCTTACAATGAGCAGTTCTTC. Translating it yields CASGRLAGAYNEQFF. This chain links TRBV2 with TRBJ2-1; 12 bases agree with TRBD2. Germline V gene lookup returns CDR1 SNHLY and CDR2 FYNNEI. The CDR3 sequence is 15 residues long. Trimming removed 8 bases from V and 4 bases from J; junction bases left unmatched: 6.

The rearrangement links TRBV19 to TRBJ1-2, with D uncertain. V dropped 4 bases and J dropped 3 bases, with 9 bases sitting between them. Per germline, CDR1 LNHDA and CDR2 SQIVND (reference sequence). The CDR3 covers 13 residues. Written as DNA, the CDR3 is TGTGCCAGTAGTAGAGCTTCCGACTATGGCTACACCTTC. Translation: CASSRASDYGYTF.

The rearrangement joins TRBV9 to TRBJ2-1; 13 nucleotides line up with TRBD2. The trim removed 0 bases at V and 8 bases at J, leaving 5 bases unmatched. This CDR3 is 16 amino acids long. Germline V gene data show CDR1 as SGDLS and CDR2 as YYNGEE. CDR3 amino acids: CASSVERLAGGDEQFF. CDR3 nucleotide sequence: TGTGCCAGCAGCGTAGAAAGACTAGCGGGAGGTGATGAGCAGTTCTTC.

The chain combines TRBV5-1 with TRBJ2-1; TRBD2 matches at 12 bases. The CDR3 is 19 amino acids. Germline CDR1 and CDR2: SGHRS and YFSETQ. The ends lost 0 bases at V and 8 bases at J; junction bases unmatched: 15. The CDR3 nucleotides read TGCGCCAGCAGCTTGGCCCTAGCGGGAGGGCCCGGTCTATTCGATGAGCAGTTCTTC. It encodes CASSLALAGGPGLFDEQFF.

V and J are TRBV24-1 and TRBJ1-2; D is perhaps TRBD1 (5 bases). CDR1 and CDR2 from the germline V gene are KGHDR and SFDVKD. V was cut by 7 bases and J by 6 bases, with 8 bases left in between. The CDR3 runs to 11 residues. CDR3 region: CATRDSNGYTF. CDR3 in DNA: TGTGCCACCAGAGACAGTAATGGCTACACCTTC.

CDR3 in DNA: TGTGCCAGCAGCTTGCGGTGGGACAAATACTTC. It yields the protein CASSLRWDKYF. V gene TRBV11-2 combines with J gene TRBJ2-7, with D tentatively TRBD1 (6 bases). With 3 bases removed from V and 13 bases from J, the gap between germline ends came to 13 bases. CDR3 length: 11 amino acids. In germline, CDR1 is SGHAT, CDR2 FQNNGV.

This clone has a handful of counts. The chain links TRBV29-1 to TRBJ1-2; 7 positions agree with TRBD1. Germline V gene lookup returns CDR1 SQVTM and CDR2 ANQGSEA. CDR3 length: 12 amino acids. V lost 7 bases to trimming and J lost 5 bases; unmatched junction nucleotides: 7. The CDR3 sequence: CSATGTEYGYTF. DNA for the CDR3: TGCAGCGCTACCGGGACAGAGTATGGCTACACCTTC.

This clone has a single count. This rearrangement joins TRBV6-5 to TRBJ1-1; D may be TRBD1 (6 bases). The CDR3 sequence is 13 residues long. The germline V and J ends were trimmed by 10 bases and 5 bases, with 17 bases remaining between them. CDR1 is MNHEY, CDR2 SVGAGI, per germline. CDR3 nucleotides: TGTGCCACCACCCAAGGGGGTGGGACTGAAGCTTTCTTT. Its protein product is CATTQGGGTEAFF.

This chain joins TRBV7-9 and TRBJ1-2, with a possible D match to TRBD1 (6 bases). In germline, CDR1 is SEHNR, CDR2 FQNEAQ (reference sequence). V lost 5 bases and J 1 base, leaving 14 bases between the germline ends. The CDR3 spans 15 residues. The DNA for the CDR3 is TGTGCCAGCAGCCGCGGACAGACCCTTAACTATGGCTACACCTTC. It specifies CASSRGQTLNYGYTF.

As DNA, the CDR3 is TGTGCCAGCAGCTACCGGACTAGCGGGAGGGTTACCGGGGAGCTGTTTTTT. Encoded protein: CASSYRTSGRVTGELFF. V is TRBV5-6 and J is TRBJ2-2, with TRBD2 matching over 15 bases. CDR1 SGHDT and CDR2 YYEEEE come from the germline V gene. The CDR3 has 17 residues. Losses at the gene ends were 3 bases for V and 5 bases for J; bases not matched to a gene: 5.

The rearrangement uses TRBV28 and TRBJ2-5, with 7 bases aligning to TRBD2. J gave up 5 bases and V 3 bases, and 6 bases lay outside the gene matches. Per germline, CDR1 MDHEN and CDR2 SYDVKM. The CDR3 extends over 14 amino acids. CDR3 in DNA: TGTGCCAGCAGTTTGGCGGGGGAGTGGGAGACCCAGTACTTC. Its translation is CASSLAGEWETQYF.

The chain is built from TRBV9 and TRBJ2-7; D gene uncertain. Trimming removed 3 bases from V and 3 bases from J, with 13 bases in between. Germline CDR1 SGDLS, CDR2 YYNGEE. The CDR3 length is 14 residues. The CDR3 nucleotides read TGTGCCAGCAGCGCGACTGTAAGTGGCTACGAGCAGTACTTC. It specifies CASSATVSGYEQYF.

The chain uses TRBV9 and TRBJ2-1, with 9 bases matching TRBD2. The V gene's germline CDR1 is SGDLS and CDR2 YYNGEE. The CDR3 contains 15 residues. Losses at the gene ends were 0 bases for V and 10 bases for J; bases not matched to a gene: 8. CDR3 DNA sequence: TGTGCCAGCAGCGTAGATCAAGCGGGAGGACAGGAGCAGTTCTTC. Translated, it gives CASSVDQAGGQEQFF.

The genes are TRBV7-6 and TRBJ2-7; TRBD1 is a possible D gene (6 bases). Trimming took off 3 bases at V and 3 bases at J, with 15 bases between the two ends. CDR3 length equals 15 residues. Germline V lookup: CDR1 SGHVS, CDR2 FNYEAQ. In DNA form, the CDR3 reads TGTGCCAGCAGCTTCGGTCAGGGGATTGGCTACGAGCAGTACTTC. Protein: CASSFGQGIGYEQYF.

The chain is built from TRBV19 and TRBJ1-1; D possibly corresponds to TRBD1 (5 bases). Germline V lookup: CDR1 LNHDA, CDR2 SQIVND (reference sequence). The CDR3 is 14 residues long. V was pared by 2 bases and J by 1 base, with 8 bases between. The chain's CDR3 is CASSIRGKNTEAFF. The CDR3 DNA is TGTGCCAGTAGTATAAGGGGCAAGAACACTGAAGCTTTCTTT.